This T cell receptor beta chain originates from a study of T cell responses to AZD1222 COVID-19 vaccine. TCRdb's copy holds only in-frame clones and misses some; the assay was immunoSEQ multiplex PCR. This sample carries about 72,000 clones, 70% to 90% of them seen once, and the ten largest clones take 28%. The CDR3 runs 12 residues. Germline lookup yields CDR1 MDHEN and CDR2 SYDVKM. Trimming pared 2 bases from V and 7 bases from J, leaving 9 bases between. This sequence was found in an adult who received the AZD1222 COVID-19 vaccine. Sequenced material: peripheral blood, taken 28 days after the second AZD1222 dose. This sequence joins TRBV28 and TRBJ2-7, with unresolved D. CDR3 amino acids: CASSLRVREQYF. The DNA for the CDR3 is TGTGCCAGCAGTTTAAGGGTGCGGGAGCAGTACTTC.